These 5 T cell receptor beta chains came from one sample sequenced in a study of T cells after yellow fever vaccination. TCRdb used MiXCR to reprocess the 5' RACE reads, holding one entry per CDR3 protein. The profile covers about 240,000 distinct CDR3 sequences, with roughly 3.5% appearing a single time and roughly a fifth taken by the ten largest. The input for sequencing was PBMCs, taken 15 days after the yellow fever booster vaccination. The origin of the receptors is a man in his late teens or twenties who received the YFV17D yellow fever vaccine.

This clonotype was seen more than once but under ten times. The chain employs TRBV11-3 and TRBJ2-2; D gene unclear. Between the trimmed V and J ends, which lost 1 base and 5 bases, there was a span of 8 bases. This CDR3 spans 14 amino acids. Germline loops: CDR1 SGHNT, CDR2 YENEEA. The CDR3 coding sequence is TGTGCCAGCAGCTTAGGTTCTAGGACCGGGGAGCTGTTTTTT. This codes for CASSLGSRTGELFF.

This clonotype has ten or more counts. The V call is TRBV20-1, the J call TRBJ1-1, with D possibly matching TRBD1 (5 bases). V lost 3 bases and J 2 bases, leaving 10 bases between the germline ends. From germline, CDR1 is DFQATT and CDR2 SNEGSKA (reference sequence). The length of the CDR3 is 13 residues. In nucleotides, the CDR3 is TGCAGTGCTAGGGACAAAGGAAACACTGAAGCTTTCTTT. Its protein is CSARDKGNTEAFF.

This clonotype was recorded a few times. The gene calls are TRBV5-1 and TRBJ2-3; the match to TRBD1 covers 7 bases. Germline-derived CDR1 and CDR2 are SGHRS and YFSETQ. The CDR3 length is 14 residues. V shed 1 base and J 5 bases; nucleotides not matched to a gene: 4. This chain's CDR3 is CASSLNDREDTQYF. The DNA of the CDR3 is TGCGCCAGCAGCTTGAACGACAGGGAAGATACGCAGTATTTT. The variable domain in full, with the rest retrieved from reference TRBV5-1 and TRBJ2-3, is KAGVTQTPRYLIKTRGQQVTLSCSPISGHRSVSWYQQTPGQGLQFLFEYFSETQRNKGNFPGRFSGRQFSNSRSEMNVSTLELGDSALYLCASSLNDREDTQYFGPGTRLTVL.

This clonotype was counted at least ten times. The DNA for the CDR3 is TGTGCCAGCAGCCCAGGGACTGTTCTCATGCAAGATACGCAGTATTTT. Residues: CASSPGTVLMQDTQYF. The rearrangement links TRBV5-5 to TRBJ2-3, with TRBD2 as a possible D gene (6 bases). This CDR3 has 16 residues. V gave up 4 bases and J gave up 5 bases, with 20 bases separating them. Germline loops: CDR1 SGHKS, CDR2 YYEKEE (reference sequence). The whole variable domain, remainder taken from reference TRBV5-5 and TRBJ2-3, is DAGVTQSPTHLIKTRGQQVTLRCSPISGHKSVSWYQQVLGQGPQFIFQYYEKEERGRGNFPDRFSARQFPNYSSELNVNALLLGDSALYLCASSPGTVLMQDTQYFGPGTRLTVL.

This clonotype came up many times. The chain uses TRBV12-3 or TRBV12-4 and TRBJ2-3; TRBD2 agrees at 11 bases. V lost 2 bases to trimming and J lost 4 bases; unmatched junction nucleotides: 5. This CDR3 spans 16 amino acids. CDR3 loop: CASSLIGSGGADTQYF. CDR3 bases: TGTGCCAGCAGTTTAATTGGTAGCGGGGGGGCAGATACGCAGTATTTT.